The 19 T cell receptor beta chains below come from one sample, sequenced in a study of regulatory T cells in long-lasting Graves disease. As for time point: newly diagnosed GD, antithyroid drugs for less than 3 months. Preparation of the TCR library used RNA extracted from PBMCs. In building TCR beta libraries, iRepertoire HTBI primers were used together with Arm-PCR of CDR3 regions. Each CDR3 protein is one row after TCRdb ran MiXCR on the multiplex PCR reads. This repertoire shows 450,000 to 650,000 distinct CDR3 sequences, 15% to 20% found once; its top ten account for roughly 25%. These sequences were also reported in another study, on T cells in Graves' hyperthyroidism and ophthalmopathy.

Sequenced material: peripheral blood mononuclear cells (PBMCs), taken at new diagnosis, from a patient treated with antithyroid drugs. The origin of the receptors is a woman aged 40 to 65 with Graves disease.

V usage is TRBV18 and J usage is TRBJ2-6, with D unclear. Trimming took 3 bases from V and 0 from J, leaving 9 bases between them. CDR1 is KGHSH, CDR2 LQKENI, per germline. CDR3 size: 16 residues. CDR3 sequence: CASSPVADSGANVLTF. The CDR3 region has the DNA TGTGCCAGCTCACCGGTAGCAGACTCTGGGGCCAACGTCCTGACTTTC.

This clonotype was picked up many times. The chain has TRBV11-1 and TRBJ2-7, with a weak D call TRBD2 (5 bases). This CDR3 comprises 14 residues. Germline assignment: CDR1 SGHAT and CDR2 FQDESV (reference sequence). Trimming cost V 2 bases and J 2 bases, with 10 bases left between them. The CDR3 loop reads CASSLYGLPYEQYF. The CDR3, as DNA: TGTGCCAGCAGCTTATACGGACTCCCCTACGAGCAGTACTTC.

This CDR3 reads CASSRDLQTGELFF. The CDR3 nucleotides read TGTGCCAGCAGCCGGGATTTACAGACCGGGGAGCTGTTTTTT. The gene calls are TRBV7-9 and TRBJ2-2; D might be TRBD2 (5 bases). CDR3 length: 14 amino acids. The ends were cut back, 5 bases at V and 5 bases at J, with 12 bases in the middle. Germline V gene sequence: CDR1 SEHNR, CDR2 FQNEAQ (reference sequence).

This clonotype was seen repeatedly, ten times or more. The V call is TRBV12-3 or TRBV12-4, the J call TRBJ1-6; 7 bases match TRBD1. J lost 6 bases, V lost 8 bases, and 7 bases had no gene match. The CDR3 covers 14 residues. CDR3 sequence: CASRSRDSNSPLHF. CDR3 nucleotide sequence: TGTGCCAGCCGGTCCCGGGACAGTAATTCACCCCTCCACTTT.

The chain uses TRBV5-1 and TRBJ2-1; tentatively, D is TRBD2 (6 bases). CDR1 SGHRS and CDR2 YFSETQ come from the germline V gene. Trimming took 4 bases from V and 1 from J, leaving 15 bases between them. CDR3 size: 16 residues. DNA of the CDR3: TGCGCCAGCAGCCCCCCAGTAGCGGCTTCCTACAATGAGCAGTTCTTC. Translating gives CASSPPVAASYNEQFF. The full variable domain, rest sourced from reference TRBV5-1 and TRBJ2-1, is KAGVTQTPRYLIKTRGQQVTLSCSPISGHRSVSWYQQTPGQGLQFLFEYFSETQRNKGNFPGRFSGRQFSNSRSEMNVSTLELGDSALYLCASSPPVAASYNEQFFGPGTRLTVL.

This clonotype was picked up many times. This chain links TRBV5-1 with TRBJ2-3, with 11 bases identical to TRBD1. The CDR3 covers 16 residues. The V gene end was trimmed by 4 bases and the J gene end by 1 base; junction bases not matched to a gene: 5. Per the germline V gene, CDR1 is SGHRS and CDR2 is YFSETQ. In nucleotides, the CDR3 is TGCGCCAGCAGCCGAGGACAGGGGGCAGGCACAGATACGCAGTATTTT. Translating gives CASSRGQGAGTDTQYF.

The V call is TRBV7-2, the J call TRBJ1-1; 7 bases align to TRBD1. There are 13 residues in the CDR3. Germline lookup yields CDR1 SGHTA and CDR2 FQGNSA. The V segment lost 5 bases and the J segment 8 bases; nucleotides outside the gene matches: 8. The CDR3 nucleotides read TGTGCCAGCAGCGCGAGGAGGGGGCCCGAAGCTTTCTTT. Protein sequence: CASSARRGPEAFF.

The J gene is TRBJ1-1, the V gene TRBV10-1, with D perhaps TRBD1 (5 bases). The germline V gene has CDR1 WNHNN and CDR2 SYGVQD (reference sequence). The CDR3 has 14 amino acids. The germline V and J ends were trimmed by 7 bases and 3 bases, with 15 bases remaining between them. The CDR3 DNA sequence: TGCGCCAGCACTCCCCCGGGGGGGTACACTGAAGCTTTCTTT. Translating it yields CASTPPGGYTEAFF.

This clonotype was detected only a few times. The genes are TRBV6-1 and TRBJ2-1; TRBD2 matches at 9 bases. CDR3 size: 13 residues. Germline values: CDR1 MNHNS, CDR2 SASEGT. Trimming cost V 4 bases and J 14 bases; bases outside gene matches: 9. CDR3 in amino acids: CASSAPGLAGEFF. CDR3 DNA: TGTGCCAGCAGTGCACCGGGACTAGCTGGGGAGTTCTTC.

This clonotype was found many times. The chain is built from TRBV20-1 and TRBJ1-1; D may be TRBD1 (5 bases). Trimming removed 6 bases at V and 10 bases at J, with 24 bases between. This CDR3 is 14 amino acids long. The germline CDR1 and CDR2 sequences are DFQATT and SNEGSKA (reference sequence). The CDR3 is CSAGTGAIKNGAFF. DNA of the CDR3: TGCAGTGCGGGGACGGGAGCCATTAAGAACGGAGCTTTCTTT.

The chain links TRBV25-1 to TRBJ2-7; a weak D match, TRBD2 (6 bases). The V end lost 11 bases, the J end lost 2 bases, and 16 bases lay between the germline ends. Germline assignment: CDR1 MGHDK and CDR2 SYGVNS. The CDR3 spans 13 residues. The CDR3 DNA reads TGTGCCTGTTCCGGGAGTCAAACCTACGAGCAGTACTTC. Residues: CACSGSQTYEQYF.

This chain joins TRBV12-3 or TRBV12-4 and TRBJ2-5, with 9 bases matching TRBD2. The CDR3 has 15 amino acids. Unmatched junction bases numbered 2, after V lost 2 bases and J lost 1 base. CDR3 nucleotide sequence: TGTGCCAGCAGTTTAAGCGGGGGGATCCAAGAGACCCAGTACTTC. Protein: CASSLSGGIQETQYF.

This CDR3 reads CAWSWARGDTIYF. Here the CDR3 DNA reads TGTGCCTGGAGTTGGGCCCGGGGAGACACCATATATTTT. The chain links TRBV30 to TRBJ1-3; D not resolved. Looked up from germline, CDR1 is GTSNPN and CDR2 is SVGIG (reference sequence). Trimming stripped 2 bases from V and 8 bases from J, with 13 bases between. The CDR3 covers 13 residues.

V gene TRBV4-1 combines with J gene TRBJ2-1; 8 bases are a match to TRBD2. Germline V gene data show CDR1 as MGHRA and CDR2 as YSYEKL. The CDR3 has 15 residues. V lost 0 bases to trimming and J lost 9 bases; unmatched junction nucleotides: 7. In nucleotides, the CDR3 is TGCGCCAGCAGCCAAGAGGGGATAGCGGGGCGTGAGCAGTTCTTC. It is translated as CASSQEGIAGREQFF.

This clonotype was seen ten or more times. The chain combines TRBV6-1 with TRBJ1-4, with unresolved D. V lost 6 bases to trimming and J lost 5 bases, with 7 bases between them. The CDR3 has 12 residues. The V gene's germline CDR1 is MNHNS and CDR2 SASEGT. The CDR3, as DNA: TGTGCCAGCAGATCAGGCAATGAAAAACTGTTTTTT. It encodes CASRSGNEKLFF.

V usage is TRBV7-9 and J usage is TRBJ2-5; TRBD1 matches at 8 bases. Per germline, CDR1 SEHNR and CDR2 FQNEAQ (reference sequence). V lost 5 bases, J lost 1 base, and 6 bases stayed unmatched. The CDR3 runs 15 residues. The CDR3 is CASSPRQGSQETQYF. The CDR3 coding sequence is TGTGCCAGCAGCCCCCGACAGGGGTCCCAAGAGACCCAGTACTTC.

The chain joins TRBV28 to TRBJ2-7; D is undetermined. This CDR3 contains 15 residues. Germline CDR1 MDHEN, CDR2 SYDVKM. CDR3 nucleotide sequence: TGTGCTCCGGTTTTAATTGGGGTGGGCTCCTACGAGCAGTACTTC. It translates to CAPVLIGVGSYEQYF.

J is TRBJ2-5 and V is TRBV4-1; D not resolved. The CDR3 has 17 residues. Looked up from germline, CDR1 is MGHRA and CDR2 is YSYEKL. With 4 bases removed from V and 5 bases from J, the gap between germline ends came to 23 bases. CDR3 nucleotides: TGCGCCAGCAGCCCAGAGGCCAACCTCCGAGGCAGGGAGACCCAGTACTTC. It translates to CASSPEANLRGRETQYF.

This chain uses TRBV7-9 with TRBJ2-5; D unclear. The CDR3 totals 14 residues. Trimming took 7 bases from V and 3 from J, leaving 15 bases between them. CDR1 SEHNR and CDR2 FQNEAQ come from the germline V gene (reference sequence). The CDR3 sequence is CASTRIGQKETQYF. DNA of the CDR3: TGTGCCAGCACCAGAATAGGCCAGAAAGAGACCCAGTACTTC. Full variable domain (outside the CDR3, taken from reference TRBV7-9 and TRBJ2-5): DTGVSQNPRHKITKRGQNVTFRCDPISEHNRLYWYRQTLGQGPEFLTYFQNEAQLEKSRLLSDRFSAERPKGSFSTLEIQRTEQGDSAMYLCASTRIGQKETQYFGPGTRLLVL.